Following are 17 T cell receptor beta chains from one sample sequenced in a study of regulatory T cells in long-lasting Graves disease. Construction of the TCR beta libraries employed iRepertoire HTBI primers in conjunction with Arm-PCR of CDR3 regions. TCRdb itself ran the multiplex PCR reads through MiXCR, one entry per CDR3 protein. The sample lists fewer than 550,000 distinct CDR3 sequences; 20% to 25% were seen once. The sample's time point: persistent/refractory GD, antithyroid drugs over 5 years with positive TRAb. RNA extracted from PBMCs served as the sequencing template. Sequenced material: peripheral blood mononuclear cells (PBMCs), taken when the disease was refractory, from a patient treated with antithyroid drugs. These receptors were obtained from a female donor with Graves disease.

In this sample, this clonotype turned up many times. The chain employs TRBV20-1 and TRBJ2-5; maybe TRBD2 (6 bases). V was pared by 5 bases and J by 5 bases, with 15 bases between. The CDR3 has 13 residues. CDR1 is DFQATT and CDR2 is SNEGSKA in the germline V gene (reference sequence). CDR3 in amino acids: CSAGGTAGETQYF. DNA for the CDR3: TGCAGTGCTGGGGGGACCGCCGGGGAGACCCAGTACTTC.

The CDR3 region is CASSLRWITGELFF. The CDR3 DNA sequence: TGTGCCAGCAGTTTGAGGTGGATCACCGGGGAGCTGTTTTTT. The chain recombines TRBV27 with TRBJ2-2; D uncertain. This CDR3 is 14 amino acids long. The ends were cut back, 3 bases at V and 4 bases at J, with 9 bases in the middle. Germline CDR1 is MNHEY and CDR2 is SMNVEV (reference sequence).

In this sample, this clonotype turned up many times. CDR3 nucleotide sequence: TGCGCCAGCAGCTTGACTAGCGGGATCTCCTACGAGCAGTACTTC. Protein sequence: CASSLTSGISYEQYF. The rearrangement uses TRBV5-1 and TRBJ2-7; 10 bases match TRBD2. Losses at the gene ends were 1 base for V and 0 bases for J; bases not matched to a gene: 1. Germline-derived CDR1 and CDR2 are SGHRS and YFSETQ. CDR3 length: 15 amino acids.

This clonotype was recorded at least ten times. The chain couples TRBV28 to TRBJ1-1, with D uncertain. This CDR3 is 16 amino acids long. Per the germline V gene, CDR1 is MDHEN and CDR2 is SYDVKM. V gave up 7 bases and J gave up 2 bases, with 20 bases separating them. CDR3 DNA sequence: TGTGCCAGCACCCTGCCCGACGGAAGGACCAACACTGAAGCTTTCTTT. Residues: CASTLPDGRTNTEAFF. The complete variable domain, with remaining parts taken from reference TRBV28 and TRBJ1-1, reads DVKVTQSSRYLVKRTGEKVFLECVQDMDHENMFWYRQDPGLGLRLIYFSYDVKMKEKGDIPEGYSVSREKKERFSLILESASTNQTSMYLCASTLPDGRTNTEAFFGQGTRLTVV.

V usage is TRBV28 and J usage is TRBJ2-3; TRBD1 agrees at 10 bases. Germline CDR1 and CDR2: MDHEN and SYDVKM. The CDR3 is 15 amino acids. The V and J ends lost 5 bases and 3 bases, in that order; junction bases with no gene match: 5. The CDR3, as DNA: TGTGCCAGCAGTCCGGGACAGGGGATAACAGATACGCAGTATTTT. This translates into CASSPGQGITDTQYF.

This clonotype was seen only a few times. The chain's CDR3 is CASSSIGQVGMNTEAFF. The CDR3 DNA reads TGTGCCAGCAGCTCGATAGGACAGGTTGGGATGAACACTGAAGCTTTCTTT. J is TRBJ1-1 and V is TRBV11-1; 7 nucleotides agree with TRBD1. CDR1 and CDR2 from the germline V gene are SGHAT and FQDESV (reference sequence). There are 17 residues in the CDR3. Trimming at V came to 4 bases and at J to 0 bases, leaving 11 bases not matched to a gene.

This clonotype was detected many times. The chain uses TRBV7-2 and TRBJ2-5; D ambiguous. CDR3 length: 14 amino acids. Trimming took 0 bases from V and 4 from J, leaving 9 bases between them. The germline V gene encodes CDR1 SGHTA and CDR2 FQGNSA. CDR3 protein: CASSLAVGPETQYF. DNA for the CDR3: TGTGCCAGCAGCTTAGCGGTAGGGCCAGAGACCCAGTACTTC.

This clonotype has a handful of counts. This rearrangement joins TRBV7-2 to TRBJ1-1; possible D gene TRBD1, 6 bases. V gave up 5 bases and J gave up 4 bases, with 20 bases separating them. This CDR3 region has 16 residues. Germline CDR1 and CDR2: SGHTA and FQGNSA. In nucleotides, the CDR3 is TGTGCCAGCAGCCCACCCACCGACAGGTTGTTCACTGAAGCTTTCTTT. Protein product: CASSPPTDRLFTEAFF. Full variable domain (missing parts from reference TRBV7-2 and TRBJ1-1): GAGVSQSPSNKVTEKGKDVELRCDPISGHTALYWYRQSLGQGLEFLIYFQGNSAPDKSGLPSDRFSAERTGGSVSTLTIQRTQQEDSAVYLCASSPPTDRLFTEAFFGQGTRLTVV.

To note about this clonotype: This may arise from a read error, as a much more abundant clone is one base away. The chain combines TRBV6-2 or TRBV6-3 with TRBJ1-5; a possible D gene is TRBD1 (5 bases). V was pared by 2 bases and J by 0 bases, with 14 bases between. The CDR3 has 17 residues. The germline gives CDR1 MNHEY, CDR2 SVGEGT. CDR3 coding DNA: TGTGCCAGCAGTTACACCGGGGCATGGTATAGCAATCAGCCCCAGCATTTT. Translation gives CASSYTGAWYSNQPQHF.

The chain uses TRBV29-1 and TRBJ1-5, with D unclear. Germline loops: CDR1 SQVTM, CDR2 ANQGSEA. This CDR3 spans 14 amino acids. Deletions cut 5 bases from V and 0 bases from J, with 11 bases between. CDR3 amino acids: CSVTESSSNQPQHF. The CDR3 bases are TGCAGCGTTACAGAGTCCTCTAGCAATCAGCCCCAGCATTTT.

This clonotype was seen many times. The rearrangement links TRBV10-3 to TRBJ1-2, with D hard to call. The CDR3 has 14 amino acids. Per germline, CDR1 ENHRY and CDR2 SYGVKD. The V end was cut by 3 bases, the J end by 4 bases, with 12 bases between. CDR3 in DNA: TGTGCCATCAGTGACCCGGTGTGGGGCTATGGCTACACCTTC. It yields the protein CAISDPVWGYGYTF.

In regard to this clonotype: A much more abundant neighbour one base away suggests this may be a read error. The chain employs TRBV9 and TRBJ1-5, with TRBD1 identical over 9 bases. The V gene end was trimmed by 3 bases and the J gene end by 0 bases; junction bases not matched to a gene: 1. CDR3 length: 15 amino acids. Per the germline V gene, CDR1 is SGDLS and CDR2 is YYNGEE. The CDR3 spells CASSGTGDSNQPQHF. The CDR3 DNA follows: TGTGCCAGCAGCGGGACAGGGGATAGCAATCAGCCCCAGCATTTT. The full variable domain, its missing parts supplied by reference TRBV9 and TRBJ1-5, is DSGVTQTPKHLITATGQRVTLRCSPRSGDLSVYWYQQSLDQGLQFLIQYYNGEERAKGNILERFSAQQFPDLHSELNLSSLELGDSALYFCASSGTGDSNQPQHFGDGTRLSIL.

This clonotype was counted at least ten times. The rearrangement links TRBV28 to TRBJ1-4; D call uncertain. Germline V lookup: CDR1 MDHEN, CDR2 SYDVKM. V was trimmed by 8 bases and J by 8 bases, leaving 12 bases between them. There are 12 residues in the CDR3. CDR3 nucleotides: TGTGCCAGCGGGAGGTTTCGGGAAAAACTGTTTTTT. Translation gives CASGRFREKLFF.

V gene TRBV5-1 combines with J gene TRBJ2-5, with D maybe TRBD1 (5 bases). There are 13 residues in the CDR3. V was trimmed by 5 bases and J by 5 bases, leaving 13 bases between them. Germline V lookup: CDR1 SGHRS, CDR2 YFSETQ. CDR3 coding DNA: TGCGCCAGCAGGGCCAGGGAACGGGAGACCCAGTACTTC. This gives the protein CASRARERETQYF.

The chain links TRBV11-2 to TRBJ2-5; D not resolved. Trimming cost V 3 bases and J 2 bases, with 10 bases left between them. Germline V gives CDR1 SGHAT, CDR2 FQNNGV. The CDR3 runs to 14 residues. This chain's CDR3 is CASSFFALQETQYF. The CDR3 nucleotides read TGTGCCAGCAGCTTCTTCGCACTTCAAGAGACCCAGTACTTC. The variable domain in full, completed from reference TRBV11-2 and TRBJ2-5, reads EAGVAQSPRYKIIEKRQSVAFWCNPISGHATLYWYQQILGQGPKLLIQFQNNGVVDDSQLPKDRFSAERLKGVDSTLKIQPAKLEDSAVYLCASSFFALQETQYFGPGTRLLVL.

The table lists this clonotype with a few counts. V usage is TRBV5-1 and J usage is TRBJ1-6; D not resolved. This CDR3 is 13 amino acids long. V lost 4 bases, J lost 10 bases, and 12 bases lay in between. CDR1 and CDR2 (germline): SGHRS, YFSETQ. The CDR3 reads CASSPEGGSPLHF. CDR3 DNA sequence: TGCGCCAGCAGCCCGGAAGGTGGCTCACCCCTCCACTTT.

This clonotype occurred many times. The chain joins TRBV5-1 to TRBJ1-1; tentatively, D is TRBD1 (6 bases). Germline V gives CDR1 SGHRS, CDR2 YFSETQ. The CDR3 loop spans 14 amino acids. With 2 bases removed from V and 4 bases from J, the gap between germline ends came to 12 bases. The CDR3 protein is CASSFQGRGTEAFF. The DNA of the CDR3 is TGCGCCAGCAGCTTTCAGGGGCGGGGCACTGAAGCTTTCTTT.